This T cell receptor (beta chain) came from a study of T-cell memory formation after mild COVID-19. Overall study: Most TCR clusters belonged to a single donor.

Losses at the gene ends were 4 bases for V and 3 bases for J; bases not matched to a gene: 7. The CDR3 has 16 residues. CDR1 and CDR2 (germline): LGHDT, YNNKEL (reference sequence). TCRdb passed the 5' RACE reads through MiXCR, listing each CDR3 protein once. Of 150,000 to 200,000 distinct CDR3 sequences listed, under 14% were seen once; the top ten hold less than 4%. This clonotype was counted only a few times. The antigen is unknown. Findings of the study overall: Clones that contracted clustered mainly in CM and EM if CD4+ and in EMRA if CD8+.

The chain links TRBV3-1 to TRBJ2-3, with 10 bases lining up with TRBD2. The origin of this receptor is a young man who had mild COVID-19 (a few samples of this study predate the infection). Cell type and time point are not known. Sequencing was carried out using PBMCs or a T cell subset sorted from them (not recorded which). CDR3 loop: CASSLEAGGLTDTQYF. The CDR3 nucleotides are TGTGCCAGCAGCCTAGAAGCGGGGGGGCTTACAGATACGCAGTATTTT.